The 15 T cell receptor beta chains in this list originate from one sample, sequenced in a study of shared clonotypes between healthy human individuals (dated by TCRdb to 2018 to 2021). The method behind the library was the immunoSEQ multiplex PCR assay. As stored in TCRdb, this immuneACCESS dataset retains in-frame rearrangements with V and J assigned. A fraction of the clones does not appear; measured against another copy, unresolved V genes explain less than half of the discrepancy, and the remainder lacks a known reason. The sample has around 980,000 clones on record, about four fifths of them singletons. The leading ten clones occupy 0.61% of the sample. Material: memory CD4+ T cells from PBMCs. In light of the paper, this sample's cell subset or site label describes: CD45RA-negative fraction. These receptor sequences come from a man between 18 and 35 years old in good health. Some clones in this sample may be carry-over from other donors' samples.

This clone has only one observation. The chain recombines TRBV5-1 with TRBJ1-2; D gene uncertain. Germline assignment: CDR1 SGHRS and CDR2 YFSETQ. The V end was cut by 0 bases, the J end by 0 bases, with 9 bases between. CDR3 length equals 15 residues. CDR3 nucleotides: TGCGCCAGCAGCTTGGCTGAACAGACTAACTATGGCTACACCTTC. Translated, it gives CASSLAEQTNYGYTF.

The chain carries TRBV10-3 and TRBJ1-4; 9 bases match TRBD1. The CDR3 sequence is 14 residues long. With 10 bases clipped from V and 7 bases from J, the junction kept 10 bases outside the gene matches. The germline CDR1 and CDR2 sequences are ENHRY and SYGVKD. CDR3 region: CATGGQGESEKLFF. The CDR3 DNA reads TGTGCCACCGGGGGACAGGGTGAAAGTGAAAAACTGTTTTTT.

The chain employs TRBV5-1 and TRBJ2-5; 7 bases are a match to TRBD2. Trimming took 2 bases from V and 5 from J; bases not matched to a gene: 6. Germline-derived CDR1 and CDR2 are SGHRS and YFSETQ. The CDR3 consists of 14 residues. CDR3 loop: CASSFWRGGETQYF. The CDR3 region has the DNA TGCGCCAGCAGCTTTTGGCGGGGAGGGGAGACCCAGTACTTC.

This clone was seen only a few times. The chain links TRBV9 to TRBJ2-2; perhaps D is TRBD1 or TRBD2 (5 bases each). The CDR3 length is 17 residues. V lost 2 bases and J 4 bases, leaving 18 bases between the germline ends. CDR1 is SGDLS, CDR2 YYNGEE, per germline. The CDR3: CASSVGTAAGITGELFF. DNA for the CDR3: TGTGCCAGCAGCGTGGGGACCGCGGCAGGGATCACCGGGGAGCTGTTTTTT.

The chain couples TRBV2 to TRBJ2-1, with a weak D call TRBD2 (5 bases). CDR1 and CDR2 (germline): SNHLY, FYNNEI. The CDR3 contains 15 residues. The V gene lost 6 bases and the J gene lost 0 bases, with 12 bases spanning the gap. In DNA form, the CDR3 reads TGTGCCAGCAGCCCAAACGGGGTCTCCTACAATGAGCAGTTCTTC. As protein: CASSPNGVSYNEQFF.

This clone was seen many times. The chain recombines TRBV5-1 with TRBJ2-3, with D maybe TRBD2 (6 bases). V lost 3 bases to trimming and J lost 4 bases, with 12 bases between them. The V gene's germline CDR1 is SGHRS and CDR2 YFSETQ. This CDR3 spans 14 amino acids. The CDR3 nucleotides are TGCGCCAGCAGCTCGCTAACTAGCTCAGATACGCAGTATTTT. Translated, it gives CASSSLTSSDTQYF.

The chain joins TRBV7-6 to TRBJ2-5, with a weak D call TRBD2 (6 bases). The CDR3 runs 13 residues. Germline-derived CDR1 and CDR2 are SGHVS and FNYEAQ. Trimming cost V 3 bases and J 2 bases, with 7 bases left between them. CDR3 in DNA: TGTGCCAGCAGCTTTGGGGGGCAAGAGACCCAGTACTTC. Its protein is CASSFGGQETQYF.

The chain carries TRBV19 and TRBJ1-2; possibly TRBD1 for D (5 bases). The CDR3 is made up of 12 amino acids. CDR1 LNHDA and CDR2 SQIVND come from the germline V gene (reference sequence). The V end lost 3 bases, the J end lost 7 bases, and 9 bases lay between the germline ends. CDR3 sequence: CASSMRGTGYTF. CDR3 sequence (DNA): TGTGCCAGTAGTATGAGGGGTACTGGCTACACCTTC.

The chain is built from TRBV5-1 and TRBJ2-7; 9 bases are a match to TRBD1. V shed 1 base, J shed 4 bases, and the junction held 6 bases outside the gene matches. Germline CDR1 reads SGHRS; CDR2 reads YFSETQ. The CDR3 consists of 15 residues. The CDR3 DNA is TGCGCCAGCAGCTTGACACGACAGGGGGATTACGAGCAGTACTTC. Its translation is CASSLTRQGDYEQYF.

A few counts support this clone. This chain joins TRBV5-4 and TRBJ2-7; TRBD2 matches 9 bases. The length of the CDR3 is 16 residues. CDR1 and CDR2 (germline): SGHNT, YYREEE (reference sequence). V gave up 0 bases and J gave up 2 bases; unmatched junction bases: 6. This CDR3 is CASSLGAGGPTYEQYF. The CDR3 DNA reads TGTGCCAGCAGCTTGGGTGCGGGAGGGCCTACCTACGAGCAGTACTTC.

The chain links TRBV4-3 to TRBJ2-7, with no clear D. CDR3 size: 17 residues. The V end was cut by 3 bases, the J end by 0 bases, with 18 bases between. Germline CDR1 and CDR2: LGHNA and YSLEER. Here the CDR3 reads CASSQDTARPPSYEQYF. The CDR3 DNA follows: TGCGCCAGCAGCCAGGATACAGCGAGGCCTCCCTCCTACGAGCAGTACTTC.

This clone was recorded a few times. The chain uses TRBV7-8 and TRBJ2-1; no reliable D call. CDR1 is SGHVS, CDR2 FQNEAQ, per germline. The CDR3 extends over 13 amino acids. Trimming took 0 bases from V and 4 from J, leaving 4 bases between them. CDR3 sequence (DNA): TGTGCCAGCAGCTTAGCTTTTTACAATGAGCAGTTCTTC. Amino acid sequence: CASSLAFYNEQFF.

The genes are TRBV15 and TRBJ2-2; no clear D gene. V dropped 0 bases and J dropped 6 bases, with 5 bases sitting between them. The CDR3 runs to 13 residues. Germline assignment: CDR1 LNHNV and CDR2 YYDKDF (reference sequence). CDR3 protein: CATSRERSGELFF. CDR3 bases: TGTGCCACCAGCAGAGAGCGGTCCGGGGAGCTGTTTTTT.

The rearrangement links TRBV6-5 to TRBJ1-2, with D maybe TRBD1 (5 bases). V dropped 5 bases and J dropped 8 bases, with 15 bases sitting between them. CDR3 length: 13 residues. Looked up from germline, CDR1 is MNHEY and CDR2 is SVGAGI. The CDR3 coding sequence is TGTGCCAGCAGTCAAATGGGACTCGGGGGCTACACCTTC. Protein product: CASSQMGLGGYTF.

J is TRBJ1-5 and V is TRBV18; D is perhaps TRBD1 (5 bases). The germline V gene has CDR1 KGHSH and CDR2 LQKENI. V was clipped by 4 bases and J by 5 bases, with 12 bases between them. CDR3 size: 14 residues. Here the CDR3 reads CASSRAGWDQPQHF. In DNA form, the CDR3 reads TGTGCCAGCTCACGAGCAGGGTGGGATCAGCCCCAGCATTTT.